The clone carrying this T cell receptor beta chain occurred a few times. The antigen remains unidentified. The record originates from a study of beta chain features in type 1 diabetes. Study results and limitations: Across patients, naive, central memory and Treg TCRB repertoires exhibited apparently greater similarity than was observed across healthy donors. cDNA-based sequencing might over-represent cells highly expressing TCR.

Germline V gene data show CDR1 as SNHLY and CDR2 as FYNNEI. CDR3 length: 19 residues. With 7 bases removed from V and 4 bases from J, the gap between germline ends came to 26 bases. Reverse transcription of all isolated RNA meant that expressed TCRB transcripts were sequenced. Data came from immunoSEQ multiplex PCR; TCRdb stores just in-frame clones and leaves some out. The table has under 900,000 clones, roughly a sixth seen once. Sorted populations all exceeded 98% purity. Sequencing was performed on naive CD4+ T cells from blood. This TCR derives from a woman in her late teens or twenties in good health. The V gene is TRBV2, the J gene TRBJ2-6, with D maybe TRBD2 (6 bases). CDR3 region: CASNRSRLGSLLGANVLTF. DNA for the CDR3: TGTGCCAGCAATCGGAGTCGACTCGGGAGTTTATTAGGGGCCAACGTCCTGACTTTC. Full variable domain (remainder filled in from reference TRBV2 and TRBJ2-6): EPEVTQTPSHQVTQMGQEVILRCVPISNHLYFYWYRQILGQKVEFLVSFYNNEISEKSEIFDDQFSVERPDGSNFTLKIRSTKLEDSAMYFCASNRSRLGSLLGANVLTFGAGSRLTVL.